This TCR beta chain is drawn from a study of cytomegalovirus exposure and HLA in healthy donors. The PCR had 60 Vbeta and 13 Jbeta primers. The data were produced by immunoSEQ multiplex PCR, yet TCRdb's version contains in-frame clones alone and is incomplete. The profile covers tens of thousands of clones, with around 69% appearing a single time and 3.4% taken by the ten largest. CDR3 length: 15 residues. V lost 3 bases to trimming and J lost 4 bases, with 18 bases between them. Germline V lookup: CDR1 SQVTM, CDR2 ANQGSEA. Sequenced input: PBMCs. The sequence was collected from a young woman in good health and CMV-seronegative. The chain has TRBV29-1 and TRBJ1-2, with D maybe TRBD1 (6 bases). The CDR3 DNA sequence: TGCAGCGTTGAGATCGGGTCAGGGACAACCTATGGCTACACCTTC. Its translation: CSVEIGSGTTYGYTF. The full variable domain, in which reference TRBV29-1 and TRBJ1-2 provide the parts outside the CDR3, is SAVISQKPSRDICQRGTSLTIQCQVDSQVTMMFWYRQQPGQSLTLIATANQGSEATYESGFVIDKFPISRPNLTFSTLTVSNMSPEDSSIYLCSVEIGSGTTYGYTFGSGTRLTVV.